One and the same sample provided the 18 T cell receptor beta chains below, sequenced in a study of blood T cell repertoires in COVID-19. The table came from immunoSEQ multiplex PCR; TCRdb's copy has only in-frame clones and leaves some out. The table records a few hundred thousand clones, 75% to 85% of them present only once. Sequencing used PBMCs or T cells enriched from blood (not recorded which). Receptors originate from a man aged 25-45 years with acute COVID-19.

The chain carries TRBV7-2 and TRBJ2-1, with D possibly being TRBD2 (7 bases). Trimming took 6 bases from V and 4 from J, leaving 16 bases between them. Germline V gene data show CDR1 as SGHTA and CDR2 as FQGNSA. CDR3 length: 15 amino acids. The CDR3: CASSLRGAVYNEQFF. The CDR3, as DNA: TGTGCCAGCAGTCTCCGGGGGGCCGTATACAATGAGCAGTTCTTC.

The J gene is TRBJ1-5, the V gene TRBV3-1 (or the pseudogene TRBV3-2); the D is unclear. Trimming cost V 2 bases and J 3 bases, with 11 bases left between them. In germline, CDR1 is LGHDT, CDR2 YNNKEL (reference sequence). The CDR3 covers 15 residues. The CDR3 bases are TGTGCCAGCAGCCAACGTGCTAGGAACAATCAGCCCCAGCATTTT. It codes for CASSQRARNNQPQHF.

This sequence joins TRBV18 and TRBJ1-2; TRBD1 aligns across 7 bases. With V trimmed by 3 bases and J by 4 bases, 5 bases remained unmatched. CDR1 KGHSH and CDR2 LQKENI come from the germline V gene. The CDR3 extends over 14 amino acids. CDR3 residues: CASSPFGTVYGYTF. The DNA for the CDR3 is TGTGCCAGCTCACCGTTTGGGACAGTCTATGGCTACACCTTC.

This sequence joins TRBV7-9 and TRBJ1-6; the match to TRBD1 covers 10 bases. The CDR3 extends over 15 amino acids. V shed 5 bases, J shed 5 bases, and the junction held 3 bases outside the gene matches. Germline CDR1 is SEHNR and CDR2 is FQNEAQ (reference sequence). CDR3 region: CASSLGQGDNSPLHF. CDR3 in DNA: TGTGCCAGCAGCCTCGGACAGGGGGATAATTCACCCCTCCACTTT.

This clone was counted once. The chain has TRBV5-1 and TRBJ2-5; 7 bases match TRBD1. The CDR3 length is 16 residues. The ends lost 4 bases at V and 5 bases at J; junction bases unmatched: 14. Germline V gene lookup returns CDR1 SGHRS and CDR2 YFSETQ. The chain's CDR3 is CASSPGGQTLGETQYF. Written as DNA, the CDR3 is TGCGCCAGCAGCCCAGGGGGACAGACCCTCGGGGAGACCCAGTACTTC.

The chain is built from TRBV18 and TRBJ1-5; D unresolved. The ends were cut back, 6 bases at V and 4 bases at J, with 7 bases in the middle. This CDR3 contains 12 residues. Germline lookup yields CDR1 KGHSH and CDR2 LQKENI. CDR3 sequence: CASSVTNQPQHF. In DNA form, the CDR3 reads TGTGCCAGCTCCGTAACTAATCAGCCCCAGCATTTT. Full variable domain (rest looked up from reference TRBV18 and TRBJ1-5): NAGVMQNPRHLVRRRGQEARLRCSPMKGHSHVYWYRQLPEEGLKFMVYLQKENIIDESGMPKERFSAEFPKEGPSILRIQQVVRGDSAAYFCASSVTNQPQHFGDGTRLSIL.

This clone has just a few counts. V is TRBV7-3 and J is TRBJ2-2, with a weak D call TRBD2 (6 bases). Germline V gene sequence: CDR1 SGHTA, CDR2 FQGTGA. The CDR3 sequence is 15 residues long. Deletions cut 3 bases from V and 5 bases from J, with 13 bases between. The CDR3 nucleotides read TGTGCCAGCAGCTTTGGGGGGATAGGTACCGGGGAGCTGTTTTTT. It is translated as CASSFGGIGTGELFF.

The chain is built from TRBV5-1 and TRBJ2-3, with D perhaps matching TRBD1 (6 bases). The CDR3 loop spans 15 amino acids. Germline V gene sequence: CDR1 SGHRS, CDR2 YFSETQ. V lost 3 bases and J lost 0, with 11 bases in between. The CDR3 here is CASSSRQDSTDTQYF. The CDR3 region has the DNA TGCGCCAGCAGCTCGCGACAGGACAGCACAGATACGCAGTATTTT.

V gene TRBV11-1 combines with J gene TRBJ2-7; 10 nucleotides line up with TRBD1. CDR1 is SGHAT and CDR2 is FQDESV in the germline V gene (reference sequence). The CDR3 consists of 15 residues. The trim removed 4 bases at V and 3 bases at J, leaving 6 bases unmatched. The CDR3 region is CASSSPGTGVYEQYF. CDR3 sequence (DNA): TGTGCCAGCAGCTCCCCCGGGACAGGGGTCTACGAGCAGTACTTC.

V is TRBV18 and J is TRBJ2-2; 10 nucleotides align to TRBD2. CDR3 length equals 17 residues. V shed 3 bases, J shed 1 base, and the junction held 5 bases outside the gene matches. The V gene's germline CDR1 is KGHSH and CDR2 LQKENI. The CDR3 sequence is CASSPDSSGGNTGELFF. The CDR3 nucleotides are TGTGCCAGCTCACCCGACTCTAGCGGGGGGAACACCGGGGAGCTGTTTTTT.

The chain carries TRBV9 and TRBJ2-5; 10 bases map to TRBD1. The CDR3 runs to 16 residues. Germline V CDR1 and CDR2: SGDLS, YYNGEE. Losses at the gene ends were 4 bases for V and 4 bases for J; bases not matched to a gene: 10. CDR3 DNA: TGTGCCAGCAGCACGGTGGGACAGGGGTGGGGAGAGACCCAGTACTTC. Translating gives CASSTVGQGWGETQYF.

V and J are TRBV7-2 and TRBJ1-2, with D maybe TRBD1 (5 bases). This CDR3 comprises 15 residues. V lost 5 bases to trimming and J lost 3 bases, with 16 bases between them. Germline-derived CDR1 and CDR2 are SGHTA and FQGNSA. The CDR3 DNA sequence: TGTGCCAGCAGCAAAGGATCCAGGGCCGACTATGGCTACACCTTC. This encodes CASSKGSRADYGYTF.

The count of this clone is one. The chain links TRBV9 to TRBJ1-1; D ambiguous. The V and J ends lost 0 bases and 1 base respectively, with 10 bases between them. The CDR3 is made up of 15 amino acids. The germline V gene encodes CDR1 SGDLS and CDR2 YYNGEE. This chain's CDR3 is CASSVDGWANTEAFF. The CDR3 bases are TGTGCCAGCAGCGTAGATGGGTGGGCGAACACTGAAGCTTTCTTT.

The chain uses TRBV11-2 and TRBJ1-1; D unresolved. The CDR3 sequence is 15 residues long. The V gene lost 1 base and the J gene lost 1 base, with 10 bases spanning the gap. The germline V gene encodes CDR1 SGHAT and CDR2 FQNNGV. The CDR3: CASSLGTPWNTEAFF. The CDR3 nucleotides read TGTGCCAGCAGCTTAGGGACTCCCTGGAACACTGAAGCTTTCTTT.

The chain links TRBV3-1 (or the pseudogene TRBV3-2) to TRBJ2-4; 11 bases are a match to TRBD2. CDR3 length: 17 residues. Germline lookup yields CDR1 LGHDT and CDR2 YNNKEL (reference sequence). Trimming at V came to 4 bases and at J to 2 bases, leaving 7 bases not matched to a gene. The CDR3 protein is CASSPATSGESKNIQYF. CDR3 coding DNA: TGTGCCAGCAGCCCCGCGACTAGCGGGGAATCCAAAAACATTCAGTACTTC.

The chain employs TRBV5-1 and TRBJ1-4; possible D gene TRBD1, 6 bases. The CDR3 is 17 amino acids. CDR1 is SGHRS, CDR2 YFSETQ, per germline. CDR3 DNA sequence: TGCGCAGCAGCCAATTGTTATAGGGGGGGCTACAATGAAAAACTGTTTTTT. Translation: CAAANCYRGGYNEKLFF.

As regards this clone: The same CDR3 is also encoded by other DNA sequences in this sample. The CDR3 here is CASSLGQGNYGYTF. The CDR3 nucleotides are TGTGCCAGCAGCCTAGGGCAGGGAAACTATGGCTACACCTTC. The gene calls are TRBV28 and TRBJ1-2, with D possibly being TRBD1 (5 bases). The CDR3 sequence is 14 residues long. Germline V lookup: CDR1 MDHEN, CDR2 SYDVKM. Deletions cut 6 bases from V and 2 bases from J, with 13 bases between.

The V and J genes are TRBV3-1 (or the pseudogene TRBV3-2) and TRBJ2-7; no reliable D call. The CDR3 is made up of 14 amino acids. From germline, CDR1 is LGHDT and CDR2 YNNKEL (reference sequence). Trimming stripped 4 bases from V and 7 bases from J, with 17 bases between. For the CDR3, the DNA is TGTGCCAGCAGCCCATCTTCCTTTTTACAGGAGCAGTACTTC. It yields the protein CASSPSSFLQEQYF.